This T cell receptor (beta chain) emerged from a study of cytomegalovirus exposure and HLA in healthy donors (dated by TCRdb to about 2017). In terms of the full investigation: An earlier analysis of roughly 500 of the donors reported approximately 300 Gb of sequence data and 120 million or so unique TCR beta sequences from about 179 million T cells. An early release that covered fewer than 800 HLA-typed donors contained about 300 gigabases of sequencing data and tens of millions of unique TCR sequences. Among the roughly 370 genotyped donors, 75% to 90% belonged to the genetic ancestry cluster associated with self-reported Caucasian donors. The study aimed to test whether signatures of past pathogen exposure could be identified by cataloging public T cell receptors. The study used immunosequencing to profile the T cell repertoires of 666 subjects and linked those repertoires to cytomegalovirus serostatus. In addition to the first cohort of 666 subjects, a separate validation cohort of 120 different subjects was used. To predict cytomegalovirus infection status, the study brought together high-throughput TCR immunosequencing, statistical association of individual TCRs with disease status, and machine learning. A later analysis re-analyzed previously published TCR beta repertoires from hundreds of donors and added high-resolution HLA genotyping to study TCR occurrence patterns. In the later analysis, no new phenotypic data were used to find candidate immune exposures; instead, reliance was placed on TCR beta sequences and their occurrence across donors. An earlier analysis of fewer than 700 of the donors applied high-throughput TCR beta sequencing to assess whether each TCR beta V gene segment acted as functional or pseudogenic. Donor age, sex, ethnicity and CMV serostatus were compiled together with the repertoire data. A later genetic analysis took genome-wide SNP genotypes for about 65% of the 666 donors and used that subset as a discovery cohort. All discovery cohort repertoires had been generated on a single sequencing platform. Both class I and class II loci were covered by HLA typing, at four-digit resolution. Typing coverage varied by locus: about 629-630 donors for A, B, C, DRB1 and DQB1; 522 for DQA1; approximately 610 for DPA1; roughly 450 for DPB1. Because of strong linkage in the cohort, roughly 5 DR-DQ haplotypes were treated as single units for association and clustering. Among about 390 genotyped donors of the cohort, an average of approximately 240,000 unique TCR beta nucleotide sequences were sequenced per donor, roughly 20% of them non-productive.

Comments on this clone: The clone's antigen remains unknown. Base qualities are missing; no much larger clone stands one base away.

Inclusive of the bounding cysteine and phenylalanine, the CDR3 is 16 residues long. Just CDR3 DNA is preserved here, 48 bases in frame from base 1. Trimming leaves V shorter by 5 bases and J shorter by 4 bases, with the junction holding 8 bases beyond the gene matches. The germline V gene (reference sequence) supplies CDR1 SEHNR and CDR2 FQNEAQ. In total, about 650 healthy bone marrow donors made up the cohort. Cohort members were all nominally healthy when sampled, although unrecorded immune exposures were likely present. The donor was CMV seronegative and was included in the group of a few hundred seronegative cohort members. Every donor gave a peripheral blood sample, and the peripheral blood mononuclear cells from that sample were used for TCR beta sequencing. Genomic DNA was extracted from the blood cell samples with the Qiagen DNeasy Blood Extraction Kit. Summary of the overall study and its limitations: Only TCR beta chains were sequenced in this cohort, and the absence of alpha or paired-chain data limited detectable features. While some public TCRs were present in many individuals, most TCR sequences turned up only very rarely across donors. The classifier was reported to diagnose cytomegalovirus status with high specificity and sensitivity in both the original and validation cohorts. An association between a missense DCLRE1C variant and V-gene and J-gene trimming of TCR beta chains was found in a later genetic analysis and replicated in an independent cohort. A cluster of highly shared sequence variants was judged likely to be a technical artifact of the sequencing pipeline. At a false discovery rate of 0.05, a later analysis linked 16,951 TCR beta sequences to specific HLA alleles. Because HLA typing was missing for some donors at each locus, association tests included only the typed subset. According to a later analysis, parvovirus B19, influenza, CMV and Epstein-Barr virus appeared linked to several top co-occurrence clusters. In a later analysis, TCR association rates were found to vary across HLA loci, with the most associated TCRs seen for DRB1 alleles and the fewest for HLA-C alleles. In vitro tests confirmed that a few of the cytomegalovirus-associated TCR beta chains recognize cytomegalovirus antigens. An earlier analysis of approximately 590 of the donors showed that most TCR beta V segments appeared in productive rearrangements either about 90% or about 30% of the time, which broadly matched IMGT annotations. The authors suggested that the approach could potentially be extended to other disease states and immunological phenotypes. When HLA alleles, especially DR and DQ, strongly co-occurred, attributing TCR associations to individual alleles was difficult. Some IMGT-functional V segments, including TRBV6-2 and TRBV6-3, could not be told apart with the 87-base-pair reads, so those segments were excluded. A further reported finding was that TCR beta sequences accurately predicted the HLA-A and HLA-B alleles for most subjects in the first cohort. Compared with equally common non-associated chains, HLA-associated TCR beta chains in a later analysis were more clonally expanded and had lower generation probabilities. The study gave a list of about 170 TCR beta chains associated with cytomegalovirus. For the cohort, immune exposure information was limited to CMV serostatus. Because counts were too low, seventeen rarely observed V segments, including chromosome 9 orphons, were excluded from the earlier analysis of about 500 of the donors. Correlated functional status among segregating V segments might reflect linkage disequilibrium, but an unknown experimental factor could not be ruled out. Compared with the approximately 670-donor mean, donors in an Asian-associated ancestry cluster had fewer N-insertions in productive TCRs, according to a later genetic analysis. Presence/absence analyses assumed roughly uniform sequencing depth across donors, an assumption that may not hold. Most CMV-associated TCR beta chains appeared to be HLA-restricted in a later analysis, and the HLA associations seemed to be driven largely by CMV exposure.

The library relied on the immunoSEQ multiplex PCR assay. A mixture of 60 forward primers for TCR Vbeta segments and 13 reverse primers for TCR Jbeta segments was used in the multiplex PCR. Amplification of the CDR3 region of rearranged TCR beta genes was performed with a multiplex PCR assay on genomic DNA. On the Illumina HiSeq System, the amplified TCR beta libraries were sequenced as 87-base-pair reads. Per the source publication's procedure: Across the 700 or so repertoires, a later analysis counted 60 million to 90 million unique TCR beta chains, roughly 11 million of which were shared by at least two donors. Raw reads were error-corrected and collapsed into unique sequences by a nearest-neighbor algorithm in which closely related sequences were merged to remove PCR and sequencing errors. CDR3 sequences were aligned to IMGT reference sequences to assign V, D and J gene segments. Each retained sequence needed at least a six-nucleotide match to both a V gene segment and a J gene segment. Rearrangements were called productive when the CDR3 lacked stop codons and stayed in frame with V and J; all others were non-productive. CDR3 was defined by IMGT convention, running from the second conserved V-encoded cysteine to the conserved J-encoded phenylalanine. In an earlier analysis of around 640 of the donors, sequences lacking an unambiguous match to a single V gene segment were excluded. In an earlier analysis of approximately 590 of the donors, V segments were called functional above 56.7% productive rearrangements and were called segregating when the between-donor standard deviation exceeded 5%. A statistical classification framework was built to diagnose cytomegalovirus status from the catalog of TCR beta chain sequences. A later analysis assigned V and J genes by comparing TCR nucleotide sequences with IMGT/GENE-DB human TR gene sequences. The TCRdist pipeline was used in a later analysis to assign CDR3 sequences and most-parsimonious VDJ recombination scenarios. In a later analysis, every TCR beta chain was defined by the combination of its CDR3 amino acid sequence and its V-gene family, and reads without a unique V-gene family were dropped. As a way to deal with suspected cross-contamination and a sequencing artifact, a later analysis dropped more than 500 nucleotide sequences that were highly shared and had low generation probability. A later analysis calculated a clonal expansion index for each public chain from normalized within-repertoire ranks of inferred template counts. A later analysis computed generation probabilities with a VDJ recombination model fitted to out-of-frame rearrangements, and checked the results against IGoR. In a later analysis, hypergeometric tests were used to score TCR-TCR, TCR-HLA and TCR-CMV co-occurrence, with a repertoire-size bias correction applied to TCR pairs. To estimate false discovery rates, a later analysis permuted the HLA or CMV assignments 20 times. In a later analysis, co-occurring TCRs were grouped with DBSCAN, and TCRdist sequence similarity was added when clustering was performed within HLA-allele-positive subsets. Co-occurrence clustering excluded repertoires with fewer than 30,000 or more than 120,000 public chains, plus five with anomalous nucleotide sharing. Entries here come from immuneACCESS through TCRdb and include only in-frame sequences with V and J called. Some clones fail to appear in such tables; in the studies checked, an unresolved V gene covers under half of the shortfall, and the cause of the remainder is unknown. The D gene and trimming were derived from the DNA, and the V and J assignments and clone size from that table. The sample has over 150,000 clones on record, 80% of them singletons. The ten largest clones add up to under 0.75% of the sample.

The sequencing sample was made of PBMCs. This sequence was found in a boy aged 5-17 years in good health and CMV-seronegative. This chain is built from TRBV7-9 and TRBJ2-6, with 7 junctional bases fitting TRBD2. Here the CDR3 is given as CASSPVGGVGANVLTF. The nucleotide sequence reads TGTGCCAGCAGCCCAGTGGGAGGGGTCGGGGCCAACGTCCTGACTTTC. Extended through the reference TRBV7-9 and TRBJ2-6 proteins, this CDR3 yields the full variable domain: DTGVSQNPRHKITKRGQNVTFRCDPISEHNRLYWYRQTLGQGPEFLTYFQNEAQLEKSRLLSDRFSAERPKGSFSTLEIQRTEQGDSAMYLCASSPVGGVGANVLTFGAGSRLTVL.